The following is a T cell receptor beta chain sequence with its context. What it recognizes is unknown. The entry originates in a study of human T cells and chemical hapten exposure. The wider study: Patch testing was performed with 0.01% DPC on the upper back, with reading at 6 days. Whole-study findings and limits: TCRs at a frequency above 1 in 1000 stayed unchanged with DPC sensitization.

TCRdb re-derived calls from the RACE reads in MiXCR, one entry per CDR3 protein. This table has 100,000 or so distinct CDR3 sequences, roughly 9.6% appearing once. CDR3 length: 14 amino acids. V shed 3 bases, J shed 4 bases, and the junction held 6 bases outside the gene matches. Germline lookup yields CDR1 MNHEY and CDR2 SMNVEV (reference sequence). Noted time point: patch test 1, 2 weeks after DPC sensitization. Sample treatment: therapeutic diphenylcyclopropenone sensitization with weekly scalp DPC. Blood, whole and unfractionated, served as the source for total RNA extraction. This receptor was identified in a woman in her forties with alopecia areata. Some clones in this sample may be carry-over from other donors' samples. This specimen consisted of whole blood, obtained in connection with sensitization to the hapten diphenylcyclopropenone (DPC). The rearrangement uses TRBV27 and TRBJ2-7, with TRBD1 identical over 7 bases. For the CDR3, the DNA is TGTGCCAGCAGTTTTACCGGGACAGATTACGAGCAGTACTTC. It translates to CASSFTGTDYEQYF.